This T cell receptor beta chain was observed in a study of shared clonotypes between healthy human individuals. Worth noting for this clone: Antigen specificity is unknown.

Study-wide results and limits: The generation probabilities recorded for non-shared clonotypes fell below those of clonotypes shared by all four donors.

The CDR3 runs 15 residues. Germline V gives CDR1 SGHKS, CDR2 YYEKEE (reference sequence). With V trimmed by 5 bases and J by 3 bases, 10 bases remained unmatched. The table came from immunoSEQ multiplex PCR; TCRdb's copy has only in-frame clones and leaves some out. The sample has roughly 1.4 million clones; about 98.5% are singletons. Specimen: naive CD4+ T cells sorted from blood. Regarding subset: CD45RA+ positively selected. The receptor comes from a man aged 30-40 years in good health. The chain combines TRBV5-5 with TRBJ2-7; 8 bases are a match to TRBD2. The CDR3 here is CASREGLAGNYEQYF. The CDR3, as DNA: TGTGCCAGCAGGGAAGGACTAGCTGGCAACTACGAGCAGTACTTC.